The sequence of this T cell receptor (beta chain) was determined in a study of blood T cell repertoires in COVID-19. As for the study in general: Samples came from the United States, Italy and Spain, spanning acute and convalescent COVID-19. From T cells, B-cell-depleted T cells, or PBMCs came the material, which was cDNA or gDNA.

Patients in Seattle were enrolled during active infection, then followed longitudinally. In the authors' workflow: Estimates of nucleated cell counts were drawn from the amplification of reference gene primers. Generated by immunoSEQ multiplex PCR, the TCRdb table keeps only in-frame clones and is missing some. V and J calls and clone size are given by that table; D and trimming were obtained from the DNA. The sample consists of some 200,000 clones, 90% to 95% of them appearing once. Germline V lookup: CDR1 LNHNV, CDR2 YYDKDF (reference sequence). This CDR3 contains 14 residues. The V gene lost 2 bases and the J gene lost 4 bases, with 11 bases spanning the gap.

This receptor was identified in a man in his thirties or forties with COVID-19, enrolled during active disease. This chain links TRBV15 with TRBJ1-2; D call uncertain. The sample consisted of peripheral blood. This chain's CDR3 is CATSRPDTFYGYTF. For the CDR3, the DNA is TGTGCCACCAGCAGACCTGACACTTTCTATGGCTACACCTTC.